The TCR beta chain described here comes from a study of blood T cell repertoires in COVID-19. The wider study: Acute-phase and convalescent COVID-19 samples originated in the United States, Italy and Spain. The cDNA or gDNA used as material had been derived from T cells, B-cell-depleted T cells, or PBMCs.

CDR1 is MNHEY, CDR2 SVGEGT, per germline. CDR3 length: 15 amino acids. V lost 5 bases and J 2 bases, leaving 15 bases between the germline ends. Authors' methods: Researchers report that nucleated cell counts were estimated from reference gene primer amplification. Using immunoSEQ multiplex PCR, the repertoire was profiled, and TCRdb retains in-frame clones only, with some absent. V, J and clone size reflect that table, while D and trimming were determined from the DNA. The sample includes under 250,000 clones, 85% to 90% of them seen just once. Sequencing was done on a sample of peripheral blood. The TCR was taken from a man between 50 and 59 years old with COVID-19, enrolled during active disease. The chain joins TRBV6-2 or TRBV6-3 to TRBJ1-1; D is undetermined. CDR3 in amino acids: CASSPVAAANTEAFF. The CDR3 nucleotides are TGTGCCAGCAGTCCGGTCGCGGCGGCAAACACTGAAGCTTTCTTT.